This T cell receptor beta chain is from a study of T cell repertoires in cytomegalovirus infection. In the study overall: CMV infection plus the matching HLA type was flagged by public TCR beta signatures. Study results and limitations: CMV-specific TCR beta clonotypes restricted by HLA-C were the ones dominating the ex vivo response. Carriers of CMV and the relevant HLA type were discriminated by public TCR beta frequency.

Remarks on this clonotype: Its antigen is not identified.

The V segment lost 3 bases and the J segment 3 bases; nucleotides outside the gene matches: 4. This CDR3 region has 14 residues. CDR1 is SGHRS and CDR2 is YFSETQ in the germline V gene. TCRdb re-called the reads with MiXCR, one entry per CDR3 protein. The repertoire includes roughly 340,000 distinct CDR3 sequences, 25% to 30% of them detected once, and 15% to 20% sits in the top ten. V is TRBV5-1 and J is TRBJ1-1; 8 nucleotides agree with TRBD1. The input for sequencing was cultured PBMCs, taken from culture after CMV antigen stimulation. The TCR was taken from a human donor in good health (CMV status not recorded). Some clones in this sample may be carry-over from other donors' samples. The CDR3 region has the DNA TGCGCCAGCAGCTCGACAGGGGCGGACACTGAAGCTTTCTTT. Protein product: CASSSTGADTEAFF.